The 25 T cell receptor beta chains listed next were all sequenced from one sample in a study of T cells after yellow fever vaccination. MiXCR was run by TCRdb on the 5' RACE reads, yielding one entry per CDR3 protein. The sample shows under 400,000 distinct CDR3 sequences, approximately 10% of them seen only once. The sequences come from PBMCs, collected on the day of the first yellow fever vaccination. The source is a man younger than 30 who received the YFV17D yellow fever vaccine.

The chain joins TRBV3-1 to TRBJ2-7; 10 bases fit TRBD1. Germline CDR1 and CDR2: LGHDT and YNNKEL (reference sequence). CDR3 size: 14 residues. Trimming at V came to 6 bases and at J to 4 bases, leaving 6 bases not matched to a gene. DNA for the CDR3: TGTGCCAGCAGGCCCGGGACAGGGGAGTACGAGCAGTACTTC. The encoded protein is CASRPGTGEYEQYF.

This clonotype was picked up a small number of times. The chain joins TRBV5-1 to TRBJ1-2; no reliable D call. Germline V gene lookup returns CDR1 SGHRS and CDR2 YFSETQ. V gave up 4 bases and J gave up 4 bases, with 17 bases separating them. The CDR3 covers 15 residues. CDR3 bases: TGCGCCAGCAGCCCCGGAGGGTGGGATAGCTATGGCTACACCTTC. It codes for CASSPGGWDSYGYTF.

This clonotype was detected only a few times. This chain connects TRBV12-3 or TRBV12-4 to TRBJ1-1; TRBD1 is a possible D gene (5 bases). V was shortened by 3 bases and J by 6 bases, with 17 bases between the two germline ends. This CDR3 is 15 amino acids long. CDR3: CASSFVAGWEAEAFF. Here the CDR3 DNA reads TGTGCCAGCAGTTTCGTGGCAGGGTGGGAGGCTGAAGCTTTCTTT.

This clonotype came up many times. As DNA, the CDR3 is TGCAGCGCCGCAGTGGGACACATGAACACTGAAGCTTTCTTT. This encodes CSAAVGHMNTEAFF. The chain uses TRBV20-1 and TRBJ1-1, with D tentatively TRBD1 (6 bases). CDR1 is DFQATT and CDR2 is SNEGSKA in the germline V gene (reference sequence). This CDR3 has 14 residues.

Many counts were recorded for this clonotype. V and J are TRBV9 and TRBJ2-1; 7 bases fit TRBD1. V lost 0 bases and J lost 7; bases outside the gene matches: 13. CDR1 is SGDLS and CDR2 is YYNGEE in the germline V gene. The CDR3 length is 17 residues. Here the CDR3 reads CASSVAPTRTGGNEQFF. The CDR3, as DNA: TGTGCCAGCAGCGTAGCCCCGACCCGGACAGGTGGGAATGAGCAGTTCTTC.

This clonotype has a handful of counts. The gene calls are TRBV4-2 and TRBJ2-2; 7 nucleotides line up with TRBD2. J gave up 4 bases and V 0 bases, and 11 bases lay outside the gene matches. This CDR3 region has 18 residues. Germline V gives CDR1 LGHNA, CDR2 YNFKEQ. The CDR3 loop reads CASSQDPVGLGTTGELFF. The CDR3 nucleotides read TGTGCCAGCAGCCAAGATCCCGTCGGACTAGGAACCACCGGGGAGCTGTTTTTT.

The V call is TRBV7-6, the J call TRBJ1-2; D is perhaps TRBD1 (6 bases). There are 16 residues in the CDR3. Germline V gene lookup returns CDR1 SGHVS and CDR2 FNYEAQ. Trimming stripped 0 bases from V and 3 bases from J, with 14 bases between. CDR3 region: CASSLAPKQGDYGYTF. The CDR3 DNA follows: TGTGCCAGCAGCTTAGCCCCCAAACAGGGTGACTATGGCTACACCTTC.

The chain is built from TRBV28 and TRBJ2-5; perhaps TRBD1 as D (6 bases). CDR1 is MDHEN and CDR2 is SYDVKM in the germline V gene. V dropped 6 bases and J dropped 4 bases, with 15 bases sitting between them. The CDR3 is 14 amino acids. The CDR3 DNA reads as TGTGCCAGCAGCCATTTAACAGGGATAGAGACCCAGTACTTC. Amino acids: CASSHLTGIETQYF.

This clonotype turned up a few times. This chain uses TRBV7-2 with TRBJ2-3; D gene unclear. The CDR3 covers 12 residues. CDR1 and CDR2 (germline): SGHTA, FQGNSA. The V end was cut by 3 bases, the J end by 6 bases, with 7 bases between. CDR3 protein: CASSFDGDTQYF. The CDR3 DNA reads TGTGCCAGCAGCTTTGATGGTGATACGCAGTATTTT. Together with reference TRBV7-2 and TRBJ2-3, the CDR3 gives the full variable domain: GAGVSQSPSNKVTEKGKDVELRCDPISGHTALYWYRQSLGQGLEFLIYFQGNSAPDKSGLPSDRFSAERTGGSVSTLTIQRTQQEDSAVYLCASSFDGDTQYFGPGTRLTVL.

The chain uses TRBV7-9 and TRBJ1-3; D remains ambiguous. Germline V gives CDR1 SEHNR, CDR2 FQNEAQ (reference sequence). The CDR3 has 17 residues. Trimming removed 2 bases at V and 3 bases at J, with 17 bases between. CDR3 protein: CASSLPRHPGGGNTIYF. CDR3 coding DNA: TGTGCCAGCAGCTTACCGCGACACCCGGGCGGTGGAAACACCATATATTTT.

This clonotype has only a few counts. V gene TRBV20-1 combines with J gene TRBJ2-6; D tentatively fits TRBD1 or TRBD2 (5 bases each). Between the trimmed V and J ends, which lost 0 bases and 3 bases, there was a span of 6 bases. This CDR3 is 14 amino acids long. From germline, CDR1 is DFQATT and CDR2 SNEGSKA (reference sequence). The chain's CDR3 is CSAREGDGANVLTF. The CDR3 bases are TGCAGTGCTAGAGAGGGGGATGGGGCCAACGTCCTGACTTTC.

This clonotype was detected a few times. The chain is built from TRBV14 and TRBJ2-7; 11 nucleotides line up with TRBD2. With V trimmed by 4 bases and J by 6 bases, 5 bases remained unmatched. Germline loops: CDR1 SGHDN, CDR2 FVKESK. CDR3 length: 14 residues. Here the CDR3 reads CASSLSGGAVEQYV. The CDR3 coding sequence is TGTGCCAGCAGCCTTAGCGGGGGGGCGGTCGAGCAGTACGTC.

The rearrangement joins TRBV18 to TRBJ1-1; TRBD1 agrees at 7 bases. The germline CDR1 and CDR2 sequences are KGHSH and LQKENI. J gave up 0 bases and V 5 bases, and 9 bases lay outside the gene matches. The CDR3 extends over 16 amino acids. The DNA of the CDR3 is TGTGCCAGCTCAGTGGGACAGAGTAACTTGAACACTGAAGCTTTCTTT. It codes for CASSVGQSNLNTEAFF.

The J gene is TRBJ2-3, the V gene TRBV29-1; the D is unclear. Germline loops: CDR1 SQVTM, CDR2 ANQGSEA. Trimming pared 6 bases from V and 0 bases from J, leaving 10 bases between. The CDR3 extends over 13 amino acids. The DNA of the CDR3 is TGCAGCGTAATTGGCGGTAGCACAGATACGCAGTATTTT. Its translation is CSVIGGSTDTQYF.

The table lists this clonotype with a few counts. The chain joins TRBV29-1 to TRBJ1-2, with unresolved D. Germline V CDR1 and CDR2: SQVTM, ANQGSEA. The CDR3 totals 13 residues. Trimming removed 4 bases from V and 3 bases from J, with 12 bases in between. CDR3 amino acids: CSVGRAGDYGYTF. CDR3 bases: TGCAGCGTTGGACGGGCAGGAGACTATGGCTACACCTTC.

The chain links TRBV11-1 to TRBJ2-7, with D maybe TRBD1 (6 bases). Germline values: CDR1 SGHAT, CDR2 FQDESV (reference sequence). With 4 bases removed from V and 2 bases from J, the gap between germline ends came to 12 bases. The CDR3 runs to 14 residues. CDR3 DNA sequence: TGTGCCAGCAGCTATGGGACACAAGCCTACGAGCAGTACTTC. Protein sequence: CASSYGTQAYEQYF.

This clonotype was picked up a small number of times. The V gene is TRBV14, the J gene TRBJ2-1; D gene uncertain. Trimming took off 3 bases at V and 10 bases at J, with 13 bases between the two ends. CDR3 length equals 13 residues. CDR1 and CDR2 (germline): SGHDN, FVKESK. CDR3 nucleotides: TGTGCCAGCAGCCAGTCCGGGCATAGCGAGCAGTTCTTC. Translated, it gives CASSQSGHSEQFF. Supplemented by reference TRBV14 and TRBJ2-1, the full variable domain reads EAGVTQFPSHSVIEKGQTVTLRCDPISGHDNLYWYRRVMGKEIKFLLHFVKESKQDESGMPNNRFLAERTGGTYSTLKVQPAELEDSGVYFCASSQSGHSEQFFGPGTRLTVL.

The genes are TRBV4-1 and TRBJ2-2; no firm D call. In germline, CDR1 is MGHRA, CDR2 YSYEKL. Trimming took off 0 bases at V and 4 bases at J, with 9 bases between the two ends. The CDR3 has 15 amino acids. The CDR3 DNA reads TGCGCCAGCAGCCAAGATGCGAGGCTCACCGGGGAGCTGTTTTTT. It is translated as CASSQDARLTGELFF.

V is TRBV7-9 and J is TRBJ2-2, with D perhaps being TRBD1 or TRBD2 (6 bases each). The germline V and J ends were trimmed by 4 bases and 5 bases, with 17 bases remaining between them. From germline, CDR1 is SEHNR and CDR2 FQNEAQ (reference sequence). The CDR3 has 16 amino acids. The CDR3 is CASSYPRGAGTGELFF. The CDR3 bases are TGTGCCAGCAGCTACCCCAGGGGCGCGGGAACCGGGGAGCTGTTTTTT. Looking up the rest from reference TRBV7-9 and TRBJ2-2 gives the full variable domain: DTGVSQNPRHKITKRGQNVTFRCDPISEHNRLYWYRQTLGQGPEFLTYFQNEAQLEKSRLLSDRFSAERPKGSFSTLEIQRTEQGDSAMYLCASSYPRGAGTGELFFGEGSRLTVL.

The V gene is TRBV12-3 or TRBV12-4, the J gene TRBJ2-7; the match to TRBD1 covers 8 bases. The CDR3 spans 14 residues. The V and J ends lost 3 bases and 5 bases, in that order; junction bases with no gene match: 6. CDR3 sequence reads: CASSFGRGQNEQYF. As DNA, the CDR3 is TGTGCCAGCAGTTTCGGCAGGGGGCAAAACGAGCAGTACTTC.

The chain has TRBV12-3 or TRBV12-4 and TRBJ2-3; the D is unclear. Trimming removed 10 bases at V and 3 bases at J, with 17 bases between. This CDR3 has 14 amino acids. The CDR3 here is CAKSKWLPTDTQYF. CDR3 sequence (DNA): TGTGCCAAGAGCAAATGGCTCCCGACAGATACGCAGTATTTT.

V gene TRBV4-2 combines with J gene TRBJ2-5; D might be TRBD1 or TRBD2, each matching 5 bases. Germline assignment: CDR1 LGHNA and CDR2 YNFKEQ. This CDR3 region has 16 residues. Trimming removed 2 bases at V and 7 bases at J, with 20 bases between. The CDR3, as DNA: TGTGCCAGCAGCCAAATAGGGGACGGGACGATAGGGACCCAGTACTTC. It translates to CASSQIGDGTIGTQYF.

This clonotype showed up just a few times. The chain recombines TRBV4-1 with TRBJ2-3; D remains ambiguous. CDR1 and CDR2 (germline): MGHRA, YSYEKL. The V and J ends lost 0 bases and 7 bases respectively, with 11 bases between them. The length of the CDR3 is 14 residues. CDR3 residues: CASSQEPQIYTQYF. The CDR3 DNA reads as TGCGCCAGCAGCCAAGAACCGCAGATCTATACGCAGTATTTT.

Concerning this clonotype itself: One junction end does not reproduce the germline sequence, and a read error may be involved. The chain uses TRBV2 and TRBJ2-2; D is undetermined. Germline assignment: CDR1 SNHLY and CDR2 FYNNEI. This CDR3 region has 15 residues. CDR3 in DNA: TGTGCCAGCAGCGAAGCGCTGGGATACGGCGGGGAGCTGTTTTTT. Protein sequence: CASSEALGYGGELFF.

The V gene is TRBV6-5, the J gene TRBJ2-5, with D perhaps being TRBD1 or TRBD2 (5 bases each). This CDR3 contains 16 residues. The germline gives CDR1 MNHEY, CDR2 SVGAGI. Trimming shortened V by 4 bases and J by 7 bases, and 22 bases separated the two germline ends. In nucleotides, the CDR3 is TGTGCCAGCAGTTTAACCCGGGACGGCCGCAGTGGGACCCAGTACTTC. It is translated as CASSLTRDGRSGTQYF.